A selection of T cell receptor beta chains follows, all from one sample in a study of shared clonotypes between healthy human individuals. Produced via immunoSEQ multiplex PCR; TCRdb's table is partial and in-frame only. The sample includes 100,000 or so clones, about 45% seen only once; the top ten take about 14%. Sequencing was done on a sample of PBMCs. These receptors all come from a woman between 40 and 50 years old in good health. Some clones in this sample may be carry-over from other donors' samples. The conserved cysteine and the conserved F or W are not part of the CDR3 here. The order of the fields is CDR3 protein, J gene, V gene.

CDR3aa: ASSKTDNMNTEAF
j_gene: TRBJ1-1
v_gene: TRBV18

CDR3aa: ASSPRRTDTQY
j_gene: TRBJ2-3
v_gene: TRBV18

CDR3aa: SGSSGRNEQF
j_gene: TRBJ2-1
v_gene: TRBV29-1

CDR3aa: ASSLGPNAQY
j_gene: TRBJ2-7
v_gene: TRBV7-6

CDR3aa: ASSMTSGSTHEQY
j_gene: .
v_gene: TRBV28

CDR3aa: ASSQGPGATNEKLF
j_gene: TRBJ1-4
v_gene: TRBV5-4

CDR3aa: ASSPLTGGGTDTQY
j_gene: TRBJ2-3
v_gene: TRBV18

CDR3aa: ASSDPGTQETQY
j_gene: TRBJ2-5
v_gene: TRBV25-1

CDR3aa: ASSLPGNPNTGELF
j_gene: TRBJ2-2
v_gene: TRBV5-4

CDR3aa: ASRPGTSGRSEQY
j_gene: TRBJ2-7
v_gene: TRBV7-9

CDR3aa: ASSLSRGPYEQY
j_gene: TRBJ2-7
v_gene: TRBV27

CDR3aa: ASSLTGAYEQY
j_gene: TRBJ2-7
v_gene: TRBV5-4

CDR3aa: ASSLSGLAGGDTQY
j_gene: TRBJ2-3
v_gene: TRBV5-1

CDR3aa: ASMFRDRDYNEQF
j_gene: TRBJ2-1
v_gene: TRBV27

CDR3aa: ASSRPGTSGSTEQY
j_gene: TRBJ2-7
v_gene: TRBV7-3

CDR3aa: ASSLAGLSAAKNIQY
j_gene: TRBJ2-4
v_gene: TRBV11-2

CDR3aa: ASSLSTDADTQY
j_gene: TRBJ2-3
v_gene: TRBV5-1

CDR3aa: AWSVKPRDTGELF
j_gene: TRBJ2-2
v_gene: TRBV30

CDR3aa: ASSTIGTVMGYEQY
j_gene: TRBJ2-7
v_gene: TRBV5-1

CDR3aa: SVALAGSETQY
j_gene: TRBJ2-5
v_gene: TRBV29-1

CDR3aa: ASKKGGFGNTIY
j_gene: TRBJ1-3
v_gene: TRBV6-5

CDR3aa: SVDGRASNEQF
j_gene: TRBJ2-1
v_gene: TRBV29-1

CDR3aa: ASRARAGGFYEQY
j_gene: TRBJ2-7
v_gene: TRBV19

CDR3aa: AWSHGETQY
j_gene: TRBJ2-5
v_gene: TRBV30

CDR3aa: ASQGLATEQF
j_gene: TRBJ2-1
v_gene: TRBV7-3

CDR3aa: ASSLAPDNEQF
j_gene: TRBJ2-1
v_gene: TRBV7-9

CDR3aa: AWSVIEYGSYEQY
j_gene: TRBJ2-7
v_gene: TRBV30

CDR3aa: AWSTGGRAGGELF
j_gene: TRBJ2-2
v_gene: TRBV30

CDR3aa: ASSQDWDGRVNEQF
j_gene: TRBJ2-1
v_gene: TRBV4-1

CDR3aa: ASSFFGTAPSGANVLT
j_gene: TRBJ2-6
v_gene: TRBV28

CDR3aa: ATGLAGPYEQY
j_gene: .
v_gene: TRBV28

CDR3aa: ASSPRPSGYYEQY
j_gene: TRBJ2-7
v_gene: TRBV19

CDR3aa: AWSVKLGGSGNTIY
j_gene: TRBJ1-3
v_gene: TRBV30

CDR3aa: ASSLGAMIYT
j_gene: TRBJ1-2
v_gene: TRBV5-6

CDR3aa: ASSPSGNNEQF
j_gene: TRBJ2-1
v_gene: TRBV5-1

CDR3aa: AIMGSGFGTDTQY
j_gene: TRBJ2-3
v_gene: TRBV10-2

CDR3aa: ASSPGDRRGTDTQY
j_gene: TRBJ2-3
v_gene: TRBV2

CDR3aa: AWSVGQGYNEQF
j_gene: TRBJ2-1
v_gene: TRBV30

CDR3aa: SVDGTDPNQPQH
j_gene: TRBJ1-5
v_gene: TRBV29-1

CDR3aa: AWSVRGQNTGELF
j_gene: TRBJ2-2
v_gene: TRBV30

CDR3aa: ASSVDGSKETQY
j_gene: TRBJ2-5
v_gene: TRBV6-1

CDR3aa: ASSPLGQQPDYEQY
j_gene: TRBJ2-7
v_gene: TRBV11-2

CDR3aa: ASSYTENTGELF
j_gene: TRBJ2-2
v_gene: TRBV2

CDR3aa: ASSALAGEDEQF
j_gene: TRBJ2-1
v_gene: TRBV6-4

CDR3aa: ASSSLAGVRYEQY
j_gene: TRBJ2-7
v_gene: TRBV5-1

CDR3aa: ASSLDHYSNQPQH
j_gene: TRBJ1-5
v_gene: TRBV27

CDR3aa: ASSLDRGGENIQY
j_gene: TRBJ2-4
v_gene: TRBV5-1

CDR3aa: ASSVSTDSSYEQY
j_gene: TRBJ2-7
v_gene: TRBV6-6

CDR3aa: ASSLGAGVTDTQY
j_gene: TRBJ2-3
v_gene: TRBV7-2

CDR3aa: ASSESRQGGYEQY
j_gene: TRBJ2-7
v_gene: TRBV25-1

CDR3aa: ASSSSTGRQTEAF
j_gene: TRBJ1-1
v_gene: TRBV7-2

CDR3aa: ASSPGTGVIKLF
j_gene: TRBJ1-4
v_gene: TRBV2

CDR3aa: SVGIAELHYEQY
j_gene: TRBJ2-7
v_gene: TRBV29-1

CDR3aa: SVEVGGSYEQY
j_gene: TRBJ2-7
v_gene: TRBV29-1

CDR3aa: ASAGTSIYNEQF
j_gene: TRBJ2-1
v_gene: TRBV30

CDR3aa: ASSQEGSGANVLT
j_gene: TRBJ2-6
v_gene: TRBV5-2

CDR3aa: ASSVATAYYGYT
j_gene: TRBJ1-2
v_gene: TRBV9